A single sample is the source of the 28 T cell receptor beta chains below, sequenced in a study of T cells in localized non-small cell lung cancer. Produced via immunoSEQ multiplex PCR; TCRdb's table is partial and in-frame only. The table has about 23,000 clones, roughly 88% seen once. The sequencing here drew on peripheral blood mononuclear cells, taken before any cancer treatment. Receptor source: a woman aged 40 to 75 with stage III lung adenocarcinoma.

A single count supports this clone. The gene calls are TRBV4-2 and TRBJ1-2; 11 bases agree with TRBD1. Germline assignment: CDR1 LGHNA and CDR2 YNFKEQ. The CDR3 is 17 residues long. The V segment lost 4 bases and the J segment 6 bases; nucleotides outside the gene matches: 13. The CDR3 DNA follows: TGTGCCAGCAGCCTTGGACAGGGGGCAAGTGAAAAGAATGGCTACACCTTC. This sequence encodes CASSLGQGASEKNGYTF.

The chain is built from TRBV7-9 and TRBJ1-3; D unclear. The V and J ends lost 5 bases and 9 bases respectively, with 11 bases between them. The CDR3 has 12 residues. Germline V gene sequence: CDR1 SEHNR, CDR2 FQNEAQ (reference sequence). The CDR3 protein is CASSPTGITIYF. CDR3 DNA: TGTGCCAGCAGCCCTACGGGGATCACCATATATTTT.

The J gene is TRBJ1-4, the V gene TRBV15, with unresolved D. Trimming pared 9 bases from V and 7 bases from J, leaving 18 bases between. The CDR3 has 14 amino acids. Germline V CDR1 and CDR2: LNHNV, YYDKDF (reference sequence). The CDR3 reads CATNPGVRSEKLFF. The DNA for the CDR3 is TGTGCCACTAATCCCGGAGTGAGGAGTGAAAAACTGTTTTTT.

This chain uses TRBV20-1 with TRBJ1-1; D remains unclear. This CDR3 spans 11 amino acids. Trimming removed 5 bases at V and 2 bases at J, with 6 bases between. The germline gives CDR1 DFQATT, CDR2 SNEGSKA (reference sequence). CDR3 amino acids: CSAGINTEAFF. Here the CDR3 DNA reads TGCAGTGCTGGGATTAACACTGAAGCTTTCTTT.

The V gene is TRBV7-2, the J gene TRBJ1-2; 9 bases line up with TRBD1. CDR1 and CDR2 (germline): SGHTA, FQGNSA. This CDR3 has 13 amino acids. V lost 5 bases, J lost 3 bases, and 1 base stayed unmatched. The CDR3 DNA reads TGTGCCAGCAGCCGGGACAGGGACTATGGCTACACCTTC. It translates to CASSRDRDYGYTF.

V usage is TRBV6-6 and J usage is TRBJ2-3, with D unresolved. The V end lost 2 bases, the J end lost 5 bases, and 5 bases lay between the germline ends. This CDR3 is built from 12 residues. CDR1 and CDR2 from the germline V gene are MNHNY and SVGAGI (reference sequence). The CDR3 DNA reads as TGTGCCAGCAGTTACGGTAGAGATACGCAGTATTTT. This gives the protein CASSYGRDTQYF.

This clone has more than one count but fewer than ten. V and J are TRBV4-2 and TRBJ2-1; 8 positions agree with TRBD2. The CDR3 totals 15 residues. The V segment lost 4 bases and the J segment 0 bases; nucleotides outside the gene matches: 2. The germline V gene encodes CDR1 LGHNA and CDR2 YNFKEQ. The CDR3 DNA reads TGTGCCAGCAGCCCCGGGACTAGCTCCTACAATGAGCAGTTCTTC. The encoded protein is CASSPGTSSYNEQFF.

The rearrangement uses TRBV6-5 and TRBJ1-1; tentative D call: TRBD1 (6 bases). Between the trimmed V and J ends, which lost 9 bases and 5 bases, there was a span of 10 bases. The CDR3 totals 11 residues. The germline gives CDR1 MNHEY, CDR2 SVGAGI. The CDR3 here is CASRGLTEAFF. In DNA form, the CDR3 reads TGTGCCAGTCGGGGGCTTACTGAAGCTTTCTTT.

This chain connects TRBV13 to TRBJ2-3; no definite D call. Germline V gene sequence: CDR1 PRHDT, CDR2 FYEKMQ (reference sequence). This CDR3 region has 12 residues. V lost 5 bases and J 5 bases, leaving 8 bases between the germline ends. CDR3 bases: TGTGCCAGCAGCCCCTGGTTAGATACGCAGTATTTT. Translation gives CASSPWLDTQYF.

The CDR3 bases are TGTGCCAGCAGCCCCCCCCTGGGTTCGGGGTACACTGAAGCTTTCTTT. Its translation is CASSPPLGSGYTEAFF. The V call is TRBV28, the J call TRBJ1-1, with D hard to call. This CDR3 spans 16 amino acids. V was trimmed by 6 bases and J by 3 bases, leaving 20 bases between them. Germline loops: CDR1 MDHEN, CDR2 SYDVKM.

The chain recombines TRBV6-6 with TRBJ1-5; 7 nucleotides match TRBD1. V lost 0 bases to trimming and J lost 3 bases; unmatched junction nucleotides: 2. The length of the CDR3 is 15 residues. In germline, CDR1 is MNHNY, CDR2 SVGAGI (reference sequence). CDR3 loop: CASSYSGQANQPQHF. The CDR3 bases are TGTGCCAGCAGTTACTCCGGACAGGCCAATCAGCCCCAGCATTTT.

The chain carries TRBV4-1 and TRBJ1-1; the D gene is possibly TRBD1 (6 bases). Looked up from germline, CDR1 is MGHRA and CDR2 is YSYEKL. The length of the CDR3 is 16 residues. V was pared by 0 bases and J by 1 base, with 12 bases between. The DNA of the CDR3 is TGCGCCAGCAGCCAAGATTTAGCAGGGGCGAACACTGAAGCTTTCTTT. This codes for CASSQDLAGANTEAFF.

Here the CDR3 DNA reads TGCAGCTTGACACTAGGACCTGAGACCCAGTACTTC. It specifies CSLTLGPETQYF. The chain employs TRBV29-1 and TRBJ2-5, with D possibly being TRBD2 (5 bases). This CDR3 region has 12 residues. Trimming stripped 8 bases from V and 5 bases from J, with 15 bases between. Germline values: CDR1 SQVTM, CDR2 ANQGSEA.

This clone appeared a single time. The V call is TRBV9, the J call TRBJ1-5; D possibly corresponds to TRBD1 (5 bases). The CDR3 has 19 amino acids. The germline CDR1 and CDR2 sequences are SGDLS and YYNGEE. The V end lost 6 bases, the J end lost 2 bases, and 27 bases lay between the germline ends. CDR3 DNA: TGTGCCAGCATCAAATTCGACGCTACGGGGCTGGGAGGCAATCAGCCCCAGCATTTT. It encodes CASIKFDATGLGGNQPQHF. Full variable domain (rest looked up from reference TRBV9 and TRBJ1-5): DSGVTQTPKHLITATGQRVTLRCSPRSGDLSVYWYQQSLDQGLQFLIQYYNGEERAKGNILERFSAQQFPDLHSELNLSSLELGDSALYFCASIKFDATGLGGNQPQHFGDGTRLSIL.

The chain combines TRBV6-7 with TRBJ2-7, with D perhaps given as TRBD1 or TRBD2 (5 bases each). TRBV6-7 is annotated as an ORF whose role is uncertain. The V and J ends lost 6 bases and 3 bases respectively, with 12 bases between them. The CDR3 is 13 amino acids. CDR3 amino acids: CASRGPSSYEQYF. In nucleotides, the CDR3 is TGTGCCAGCAGGGGACCGTCAAGCTACGAGCAGTACTTC.

This chain connects TRBV14 to TRBJ1-2; D not certain. The V end was cut by 1 base, the J end by 7 bases, with 7 bases between. Germline CDR1 is SGHDN and CDR2 is FVKESK. The CDR3 totals 12 residues. CDR3 sequence (DNA): TGTGCCAGCAGCCAAGGATCTATTGGCTACACCTTC. Translating gives CASSQGSIGYTF.

The chain couples TRBV6-5 to TRBJ2-5; D is unresolved. Germline assignment: CDR1 MNHEY and CDR2 SVGAGI. The V gene lost 7 bases and the J gene lost 5 bases, with 11 bases spanning the gap. The CDR3 sequence is 12 residues long. CDR3 sequence: CASNTVGETQYF. The CDR3 nucleotides are TGTGCCAGCAATACAGTCGGGGAGACCCAGTACTTC.

V gene TRBV4-1 combines with J gene TRBJ2-1; D is undetermined. CDR1 MGHRA and CDR2 YSYEKL come from the germline V gene. The CDR3 is 13 amino acids. Deletions cut 1 base from V and 11 bases from J, with 12 bases between. The CDR3 DNA sequence: TGCGCCAGCAGCCAAGCGGGCCTGGGCCAGCAGTTCTTC. As protein: CASSQAGLGQQFF.

V and J are TRBV6-6 and TRBJ1-2; 7 bases align to TRBD1. Germline lookup yields CDR1 MNHNY and CDR2 SVGAGI (reference sequence). V was clipped by 4 bases and J by 2 bases; unmatched bases: 7. This CDR3 contains 15 residues. The CDR3 nucleotides are TGTGCCAGCAGTTTGGGTGGGACAGTCAACTATGGCTACACCTTC. Translating it yields CASSLGGTVNYGYTF.

The chain uses TRBV7-2 and TRBJ1-5, with D possibly being TRBD1 (5 bases). The CDR3 covers 15 residues. Trimming left V 7 bases short and J 3 bases short, with 16 bases between. In germline, CDR1 is SGHTA, CDR2 FQGNSA. The CDR3 protein is CASNPQGSANQPQHF. CDR3 coding DNA: TGTGCCAGCAACCCCCAGGGAAGCGCCAATCAGCCCCAGCATTTT. Full variable domain (missing parts from reference TRBV7-2 and TRBJ1-5): GAGVSQSPSNKVTEKGKDVELRCDPISGHTALYWYRQSLGQGLEFLIYFQGNSAPDKSGLPSDRFSAERTGGSVSTLTIQRTQQEDSAVYLCASNPQGSANQPQHFGDGTRLSIL.

The DNA of the CDR3 is TGTGCCAGCAGCTTAGGACTAGCGGAGACCCAGTACTTC. This sequence encodes CASSLGLAETQYF. This chain joins TRBV7-2 and TRBJ2-5; 8 bases match TRBD2. This CDR3 has 13 residues. Trimming at V came to 1 base and at J to 5 bases, leaving 0 bases not matched to a gene. Germline CDR1 and CDR2: SGHTA and FQGNSA.

The V call is TRBV19, the J call TRBJ1-2; no definite D call. Trimming took off 6 bases at V and 4 bases at J, with 21 bases between the two ends. CDR3 length: 16 amino acids. Germline CDR1 LNHDA, CDR2 SQIVND (reference sequence). In DNA form, the CDR3 reads TGTGCCAGTAGCTCGCCCGGGCTCACAAAGGGCTATGGCTACACCTTC. Residues: CASSSPGLTKGYGYTF.

This clone was counted a few times. The genes are TRBV19 and TRBJ1-2; TRBD1 matches at 9 bases. V lost 8 bases, J lost 8 bases, and 9 bases stayed unmatched. CDR3 length: 13 residues. Germline CDR1 reads LNHDA; CDR2 reads SQIVND (reference sequence). This chain's CDR3 is CASDYGTGYGYTF. CDR3 DNA sequence: TGTGCCAGTGATTACGGGACAGGGTACGGCTACACCTTC.

This clone is labeled medium-sized. The rearrangement uses TRBV27 and TRBJ2-7, with 12 bases fitting TRBD1. The CDR3 is 14 amino acids. The J segment lost 6 bases and the V segment lost 4 bases, leaving 4 bases of the junction unmatched. Germline V gives CDR1 MNHEY, CDR2 SMNVEV (reference sequence). The CDR3 coding sequence is TGTGCCAGCAGTTCCGGGACAGGGGGCGCCGAGCAGTACTTC. Its translation: CASSSGTGGAEQYF.

This chain joins TRBV5-8 and TRBJ2-4, with D unclear. Germline V gene data show CDR1 as SGHTS and CDR2 as YDEGEE. V was cut by 4 bases and J by 15 bases, with 17 bases left in between. CDR3 length: 12 residues. CDR3 residues: CASSPDENNRYF. The CDR3 DNA is TGTGCCAGCAGCCCAGACGAAAATAATCGGTACTTC.

With regard to this clone: Sequence at one end of the junction differs from germline and may be a read error. The rearrangement joins TRBV2 to TRBJ1-4, with TRBD1 matching 7 bases. Per germline, CDR1 SNHLY and CDR2 FYNNEI. CDR3 length equals 16 residues. DNA for the CDR3: TGTGCCAGCAGTGGGAGCACGCCTGGAAGGGACAGAGCCCCTTCTTTT. Translating it yields CASSGSTPGRDRAPSF.

V gene TRBV28 combines with J gene TRBJ2-1; D possibly corresponds to TRBD2 (8 bases). The CDR3 sequence is 13 residues long. From germline, CDR1 is MDHEN and CDR2 SYDVKM. V lost 10 bases and J lost 6, with 16 bases in between. The CDR3 sequence: CATRGGQFNEQFF. The CDR3 nucleotides are TGTGCCACCCGGGGGGGACAGTTCAATGAGCAGTTCTTC.

The chain couples TRBV10-2 to TRBJ1-5, with D possibly matching TRBD1 (5 bases). Germline V gives CDR1 WSHSY, CDR2 SAAADI. CDR3 length: 13 amino acids. V lost 10 bases to trimming and J lost 1 base, with 11 bases between them. This chain's CDR3 is CATRRGSNQPQHF. CDR3 sequence (DNA): TGCGCCACCCGCCGGGGGAGCAATCAGCCCCAGCATTTT.